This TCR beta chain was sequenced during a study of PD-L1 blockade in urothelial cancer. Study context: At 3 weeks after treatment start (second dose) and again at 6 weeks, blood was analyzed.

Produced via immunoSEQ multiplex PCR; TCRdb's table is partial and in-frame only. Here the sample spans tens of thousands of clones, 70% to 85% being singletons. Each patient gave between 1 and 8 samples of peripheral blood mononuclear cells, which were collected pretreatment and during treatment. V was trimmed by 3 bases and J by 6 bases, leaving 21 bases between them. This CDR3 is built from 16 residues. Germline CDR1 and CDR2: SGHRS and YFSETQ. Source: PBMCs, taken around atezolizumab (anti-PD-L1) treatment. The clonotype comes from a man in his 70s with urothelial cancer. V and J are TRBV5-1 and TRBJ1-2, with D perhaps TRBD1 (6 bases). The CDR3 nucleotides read TGCGCCAGCAGCTCCGAATCTTCGACAGGACTGAATGGCTACACCTTC. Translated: CASSSESSTGLNGYTF.